The clone carrying this TCR beta chain was found many times. Its antigen is unidentified. These data originate in a study of T cell repertoires in cytomegalovirus infection. In the study overall: Shared public TCR beta signatures pointed to both CMV infection and a matching HLA type.

Study-level findings and limits: There were carriers of CMV plus the relevant HLA, and cumulative public TCR beta family frequency identified them. Dominating the ex vivo response were HLA-C-restricted CMV-specific TCR beta clonotypes.

Germline CDR1 is SGHVS and CDR2 is FNYEAQ. This CDR3 comprises 15 residues. Trimming removed 2 bases at V and 1 base at J, with 11 bases between. TCRdb processed the reads anew with MiXCR; each CDR3 protein has one entry. The repertoire consists of 310,000 or so distinct CDR3 sequences, with around a sixth occurring once and the leading ten covering approximately 12%. This sequence originates from a human donor in good health (CMV status not recorded). Some clones in this sample may be carry-over from other donors' samples. This rearrangement joins TRBV7-6 to TRBJ1-1, with D unresolved. The specimen was PBMCs. Here the CDR3 reads CASSLSSNRNTEAFF. The CDR3 coding sequence is TGTGCCAGCAGCTTAAGTTCAAACAGGAACACTGAAGCTTTCTTT.